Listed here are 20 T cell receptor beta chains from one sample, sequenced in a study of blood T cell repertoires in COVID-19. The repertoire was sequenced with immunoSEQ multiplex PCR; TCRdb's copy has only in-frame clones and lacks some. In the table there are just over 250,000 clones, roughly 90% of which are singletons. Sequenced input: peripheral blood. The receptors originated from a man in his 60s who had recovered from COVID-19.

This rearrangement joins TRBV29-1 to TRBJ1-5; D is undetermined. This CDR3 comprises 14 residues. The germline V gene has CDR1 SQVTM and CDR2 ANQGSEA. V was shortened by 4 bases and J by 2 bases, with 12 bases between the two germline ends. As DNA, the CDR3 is TGCAGCGTTGGGCAGGCCTGGGGCAATCAGCCCCAGCATTTT. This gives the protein CSVGQAWGNQPQHF.

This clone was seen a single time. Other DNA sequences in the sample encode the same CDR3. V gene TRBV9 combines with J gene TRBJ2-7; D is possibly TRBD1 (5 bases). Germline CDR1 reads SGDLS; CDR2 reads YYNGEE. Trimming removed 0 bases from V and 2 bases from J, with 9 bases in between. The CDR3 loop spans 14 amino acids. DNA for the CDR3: TGTGCCAGCAGCGTAGGGCAGGGCGCCTACGAGCAGTACTTC. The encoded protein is CASSVGQGAYEQYF.

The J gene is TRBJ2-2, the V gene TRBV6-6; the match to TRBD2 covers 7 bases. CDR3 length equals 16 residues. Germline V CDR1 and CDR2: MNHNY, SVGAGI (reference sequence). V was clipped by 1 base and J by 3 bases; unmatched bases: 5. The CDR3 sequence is CASSYLGTIYTGELFF. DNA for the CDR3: TGTGCCAGCAGTTACTTGGGGACTATTTACACCGGGGAGCTGTTTTTT.

The CDR3 here is CASSLVRSLRGPTQEGANVLTF. The CDR3 DNA reads as TGTGCCAGCAGCTTAGTAAGGTCTCTCAGGGGGCCAACTCAGGAGGGGGCCAACGTCCTGACTTTC. The chain uses TRBV7-8 and TRBJ2-6, with TRBD1 matching over 8 bases. CDR1 is SGHVS, CDR2 FQNEAQ, per germline. J lost 4 bases, V lost 1 base, and 21 bases had no gene match. The CDR3 contains 22 residues.

The CDR3 DNA reads TGTGCCAGCGGGGAGACAGGGTTGGTCGACAATGAGCAGTTCTTC. This encodes CASGETGLVDNEQFF. The rearrangement links TRBV25-1 to TRBJ2-1; TRBD1 aligns across 7 bases. This CDR3 is built from 15 residues. The V and J ends lost 8 bases and 5 bases, in that order; junction bases with no gene match: 12. Germline V lookup: CDR1 MGHDK, CDR2 SYGVNS.

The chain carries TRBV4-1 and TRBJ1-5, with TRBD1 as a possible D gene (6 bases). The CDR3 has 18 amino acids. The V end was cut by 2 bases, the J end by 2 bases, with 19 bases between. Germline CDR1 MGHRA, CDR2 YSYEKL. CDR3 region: CASSQRPRGGDGNQPQHF. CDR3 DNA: TGCGCCAGCAGCCAAAGGCCCCGGGGGGGCGATGGCAATCAGCCCCAGCATTTT.

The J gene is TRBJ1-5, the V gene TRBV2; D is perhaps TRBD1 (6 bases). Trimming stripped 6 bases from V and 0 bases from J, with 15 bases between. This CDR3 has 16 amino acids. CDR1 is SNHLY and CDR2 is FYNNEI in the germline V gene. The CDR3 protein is CASRRDGQLSNQPQHF. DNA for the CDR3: TGTGCCAGCAGACGCGACGGACAGCTTAGCAATCAGCCCCAGCATTTT. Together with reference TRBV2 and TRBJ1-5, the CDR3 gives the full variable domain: EPEVTQTPSHQVTQMGQEVILRCVPISNHLYFYWYRQILGQKVEFLVSFYNNEISEKSEIFDDQFSVERPDGSNFTLKIRSTKLEDSAMYFCASRRDGQLSNQPQHFGDGTRLSIL.

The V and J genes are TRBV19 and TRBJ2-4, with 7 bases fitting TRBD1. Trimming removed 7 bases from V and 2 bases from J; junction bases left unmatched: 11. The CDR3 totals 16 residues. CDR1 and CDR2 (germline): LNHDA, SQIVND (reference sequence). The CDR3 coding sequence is TGTGCCAGTAAGCCGGGACAGCCTTTTCCCAAAAACATTCAGTACTTC. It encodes CASKPGQPFPKNIQYF.

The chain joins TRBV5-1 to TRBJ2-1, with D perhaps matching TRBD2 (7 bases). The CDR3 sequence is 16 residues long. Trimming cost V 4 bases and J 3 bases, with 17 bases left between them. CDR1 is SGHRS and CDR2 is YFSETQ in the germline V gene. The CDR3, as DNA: TGCGCCAGCAGCAAGGGGGACTATACGAACTACAATGAGCAGTTCTTC. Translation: CASSKGDYTNYNEQFF.

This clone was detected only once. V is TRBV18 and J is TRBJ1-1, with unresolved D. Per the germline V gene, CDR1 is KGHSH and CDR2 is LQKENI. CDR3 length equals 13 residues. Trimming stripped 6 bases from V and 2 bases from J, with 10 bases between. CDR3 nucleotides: TGTGCCAGCTCGCCCAGTCCAAACACTGAAGCTTTCTTT. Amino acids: CASSPSPNTEAFF.

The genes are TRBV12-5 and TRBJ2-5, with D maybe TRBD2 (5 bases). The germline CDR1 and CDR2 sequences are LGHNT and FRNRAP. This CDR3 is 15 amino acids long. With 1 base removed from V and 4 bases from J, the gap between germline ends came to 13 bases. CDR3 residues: CASGLGAGGPETQYF. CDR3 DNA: TGTGCTAGTGGTTTGGGGGCCGGAGGTCCAGAGACCCAGTACTTC.

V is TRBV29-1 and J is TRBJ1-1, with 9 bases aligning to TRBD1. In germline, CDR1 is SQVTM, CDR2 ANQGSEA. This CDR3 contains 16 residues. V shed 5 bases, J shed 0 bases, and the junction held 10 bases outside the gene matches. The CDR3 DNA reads TGCAGCGTTTCCAGAGAACAGGGGGCATTGAACACTGAAGCTTTCTTT. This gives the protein CSVSREQGALNTEAFF.

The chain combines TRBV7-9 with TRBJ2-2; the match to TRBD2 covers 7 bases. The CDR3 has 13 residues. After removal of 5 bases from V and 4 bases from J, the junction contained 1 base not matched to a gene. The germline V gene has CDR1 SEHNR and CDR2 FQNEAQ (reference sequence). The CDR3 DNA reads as TGTGCCAGCAGCCCGGGGGGCACCGGGGAGCTGTTTTTT. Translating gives CASSPGGTGELFF.

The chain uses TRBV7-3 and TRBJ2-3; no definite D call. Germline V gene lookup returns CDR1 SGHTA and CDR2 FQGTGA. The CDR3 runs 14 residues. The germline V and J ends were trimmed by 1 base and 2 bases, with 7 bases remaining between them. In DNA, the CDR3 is TGTGCCAGCAGCTTAAGAGCCACCACAGATACGCAGTATTTT. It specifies CASSLRATTDTQYF.

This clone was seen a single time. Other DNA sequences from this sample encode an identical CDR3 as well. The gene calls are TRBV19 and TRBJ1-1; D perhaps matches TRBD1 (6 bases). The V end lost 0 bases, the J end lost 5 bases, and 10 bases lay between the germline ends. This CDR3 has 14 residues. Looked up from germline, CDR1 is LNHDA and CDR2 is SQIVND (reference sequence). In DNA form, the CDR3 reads TGTGCCAGTAGTATAGATCGAGGGGGAACTGAAGCTTTCTTT. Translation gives CASSIDRGGTEAFF.

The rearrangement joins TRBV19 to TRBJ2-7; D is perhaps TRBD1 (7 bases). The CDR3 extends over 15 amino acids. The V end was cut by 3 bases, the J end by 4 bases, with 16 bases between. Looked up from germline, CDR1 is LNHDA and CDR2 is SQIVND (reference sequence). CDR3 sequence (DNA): TGTGCCAGTAGTATCGCGGGACAGATGATTTACGAGCAGTACTTC. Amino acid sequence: CASSIAGQMIYEQYF.

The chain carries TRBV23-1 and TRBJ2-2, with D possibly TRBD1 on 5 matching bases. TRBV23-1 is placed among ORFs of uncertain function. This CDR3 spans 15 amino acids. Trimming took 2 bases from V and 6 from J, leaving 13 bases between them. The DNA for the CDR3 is TGCGCCAGCAGTCAAAGCTCAGGGTTAGCCGGGGAGCTGTTTTTT. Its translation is CASSQSSGLAGELFF.

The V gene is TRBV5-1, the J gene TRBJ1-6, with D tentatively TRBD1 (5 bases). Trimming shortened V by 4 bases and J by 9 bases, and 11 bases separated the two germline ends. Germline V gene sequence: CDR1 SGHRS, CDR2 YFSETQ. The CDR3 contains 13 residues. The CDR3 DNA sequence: TGCGCCAGCAGCCGGGACGGGGGTTCACCCCTCCACTTT. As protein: CASSRDGGSPLHF. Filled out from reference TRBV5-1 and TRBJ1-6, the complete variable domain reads KAGVTQTPRYLIKTRGQQVTLSCSPISGHRSVSWYQQTPGQGLQFLFEYFSETQRNKGNFPGRFSGRQFSNSRSEMNVSTLELGDSALYLCASSRDGGSPLHFGNGTRLTVT.

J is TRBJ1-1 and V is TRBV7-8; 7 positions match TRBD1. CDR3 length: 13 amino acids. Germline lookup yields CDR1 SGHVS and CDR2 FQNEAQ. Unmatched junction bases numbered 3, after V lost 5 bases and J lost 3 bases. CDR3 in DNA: TGTGCCAGCAGCGAACAGGGGTACACTGAAGCTTTCTTT. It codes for CASSEQGYTEAFF.

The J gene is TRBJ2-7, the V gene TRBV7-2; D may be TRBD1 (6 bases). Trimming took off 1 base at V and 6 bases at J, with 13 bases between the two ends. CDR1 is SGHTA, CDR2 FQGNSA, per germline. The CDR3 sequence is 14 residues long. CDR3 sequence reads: CASSLETGFGEQYF. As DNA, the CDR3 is TGTGCCAGCAGCTTAGAAACAGGGTTTGGCGAGCAGTACTTC.